These 9 T cell receptor beta chains share one sample of origin, sequenced in a study of memory CD4+ T cells and cytomegalovirus serostatus. TCRdb's copy holds only in-frame clones and misses some; the assay was immunoSEQ multiplex PCR. The data show about 82,000 clones, with 65% to 85% seen just once and around 0.75% held by the top ten. The sort gate was single viable CD3+CD4+CD8-CD45RO+ cells for memory CD4+ T cells. Sample: memory CD4+ T cells from blood. Receptors originate from an adult in good health and CMV-seronegative.

The chain is built from TRBV7-8 and TRBJ1-2; D is unclear. Germline assignment: CDR1 SGHVS and CDR2 FQNEAQ. The CDR3 extends over 13 amino acids. The V gene lost 1 base and the J gene lost 8 bases, with 11 bases spanning the gap. CDR3: CASSLGGLRGYTF. CDR3 nucleotide sequence: TGTGCCAGCAGCTTAGGGGGTTTAAGAGGCTACACCTTC. The full variable domain, completed using reference TRBV7-8 and TRBJ1-2, is GAGVSQSPRYKVAKRGQDVALRCDPISGHVSLFWYQQALGQGPEFLTYFQNEAQLDKSGLPSDRFFAERPEGSVSTLKIQRTQQEDSAVYLCASSLGGLRGYTFGSGTRLTVV.

The rearrangement uses TRBV9 and TRBJ1-1; no clear D gene. Trimming cost V 0 bases and J 1 base, with 19 bases left between them. There are 18 residues in the CDR3. Germline V CDR1 and CDR2: SGDLS, YYNGEE. The CDR3 nucleotides are TGTGCCAGCAGCGTAGCTACGGATCTAAGGGTACGGAACACTGAAGCTTTCTTT. Translation gives CASSVATDLRVRNTEAFF. Full variable domain (missing parts from reference TRBV9 and TRBJ1-1): DSGVTQTPKHLITATGQRVTLRCSPRSGDLSVYWYQQSLDQGLQFLIQYYNGEERAKGNILERFSAQQFPDLHSELNLSSLELGDSALYFCASSVATDLRVRNTEAFFGQGTRLTVV.

The chain carries TRBV7-2 and TRBJ2-7; 7 bases are a match to TRBD1. The CDR3 covers 15 residues. Germline CDR1 SGHTA, CDR2 FQGNSA. With 5 bases clipped from V and 0 bases from J, the junction kept 7 bases outside the gene matches. CDR3 nucleotide sequence: TGTGCCAGCAGCCCCCGACAGGGAATCTCCTACGAGCAGTACTTC. Translation gives CASSPRQGISYEQYF.

This chain joins TRBV11-1 and TRBJ1-1; no clear D. Germline lookup yields CDR1 SGHAT and CDR2 FQDESV (reference sequence). V lost 4 bases and J 2 bases, leaving 20 bases between the germline ends. This CDR3 comprises 17 residues. CDR3 region: CASSSRPVAGVNTEAFF. CDR3 DNA: TGTGCCAGCAGCTCCCGGCCTGTGGCGGGAGTAAACACTGAAGCTTTCTTT.

This clone was seen a handful of times. CDR3 sequence (DNA): TGTGCCAGCTCACCAGGCCTTAGGACATTCGATAACATGAACACTGAAGCTTTCTTT. Its protein is CASSPGLRTFDNMNTEAFF. V and J are TRBV18 and TRBJ1-1, with D maybe TRBD1 (5 bases). CDR1 KGHSH and CDR2 LQKENI come from the germline V gene. V was clipped by 2 bases and J by 0 bases, with 22 bases between them. This CDR3 is 19 amino acids long.

V and J are TRBV9 and TRBJ1-3; D unresolved. This CDR3 is built from 15 residues. The ends were cut back, 3 bases at V and 2 bases at J, with 12 bases in the middle. CDR1 SGDLS and CDR2 YYNGEE come from the germline V gene. This CDR3 is CASSESSWTGNTIYF. The CDR3 region has the DNA TGTGCCAGCAGCGAGTCATCGTGGACTGGAAACACCATATATTTT.

There are a few counts of this clone. This chain connects TRBV11-2 to TRBJ2-7; a weak D match, TRBD1 (5 bases). V was cut by 5 bases and J by 3 bases, with 23 bases left in between. This CDR3 contains 17 residues. The V gene's germline CDR1 is SGHAT and CDR2 FQNNGV. For the CDR3, the DNA is TGTGCCAGCAGCGAACCTTACAGGCGACCTAACCTCTACGAGCAGTACTTC. Translated, it gives CASSEPYRRPNLYEQYF. The whole variable domain, filled in from reference TRBV11-2 and TRBJ2-7, reads EAGVAQSPRYKIIEKRQSVAFWCNPISGHATLYWYQQILGQGPKLLIQFQNNGVVDDSQLPKDRFSAERLKGVDSTLKIQPAKLEDSAVYLCASSEPYRRPNLYEQYFGPGTRLTVT.

This rearrangement joins TRBV18 to TRBJ1-4; the D gene is possibly TRBD1 (6 bases). The V end was cut by 4 bases, the J end by 3 bases, with 6 bases between. The CDR3 loop spans 13 amino acids. Per germline, CDR1 KGHSH and CDR2 LQKENI. The CDR3 protein is CASSQGANEKLFF. The CDR3 nucleotides read TGTGCCAGCTCACAGGGGGCTAATGAAAAACTGTTTTTT.

The V call is TRBV4-2, the J call TRBJ1-1; D is unclear. The CDR3 extends over 16 amino acids. The V gene lost 1 base and the J gene lost 6 bases, with 18 bases spanning the gap. Germline lookup yields CDR1 LGHNA and CDR2 YNFKEQ. The DNA for the CDR3 is TGTGCCAGCAGCCAAGTGTCTCAGAGTAGTGGGCCTGAAGCTTTCTTT. Its protein product is CASSQVSQSSGPEAFF.